The 24 T cell receptor beta chains given below trace back to one sample, sequenced in a study of blood T cell repertoires in COVID-19. Sequenced by immunoSEQ multiplex PCR; TCRdb stores in-frame clones only, minus some. This sample has roughly 180,000 clones, with about 86% found just once. Source material: peripheral blood. Receptors were obtained from a woman under 40 with active or convalescent COVID-19.

V usage is TRBV10-3 and J usage is TRBJ1-5; no clear D gene. Germline V gene lookup returns CDR1 ENHRY and CDR2 SYGVKD. The CDR3 is made up of 15 amino acids. V lost 0 bases and J lost 3, with 9 bases in between. This CDR3 is CAISESNTINQPQHF. CDR3 DNA sequence: TGTGCCATCAGTGAGTCGAACACGATCAATCAGCCCCAGCATTTT.

The V gene is TRBV10-3, the J gene TRBJ2-7, with 8 bases that match TRBD1. This CDR3 region has 17 residues. Germline trimming cut 3 bases from V and 5 bases from J; bases unmatched to any gene: 15. The V gene's germline CDR1 is ENHRY and CDR2 SYGVKD. CDR3 sequence reads: CAISDLGQGASGDEQYF. CDR3 DNA sequence: TGTGCCATCAGTGACCTCGGGCAGGGGGCATCGGGAGACGAGCAGTACTTC.

The chain carries TRBV7-9 and TRBJ1-6; 8 positions agree with TRBD1. The length of the CDR3 is 16 residues. V lost 5 bases and J lost 1; bases outside the gene matches: 4. Germline CDR1 is SEHNR and CDR2 is FQNEAQ (reference sequence). This CDR3 reads CASSPDRASYNSPLHF. For the CDR3, the DNA is TGTGCCAGCAGCCCGGACAGGGCTTCCTATAATTCACCCCTCCACTTT.

The V gene is TRBV10-1, the J gene TRBJ2-1; 7 bases line up with TRBD1. This CDR3 spans 16 amino acids. Germline CDR1 WNHNN, CDR2 SYGVQD (reference sequence). V lost 5 bases and J lost 3; bases outside the gene matches: 10. CDR3 protein: CASSPGDRARYNEQFF. The CDR3 region has the DNA TGCGCCAGCAGTCCCGGTGACAGGGCCCGCTACAATGAGCAGTTCTTC.

This sequence joins TRBV6-1 and TRBJ1-6; D may be TRBD1 (5 bases). The CDR3 spans 15 residues. Trimming stripped 1 base from V and 7 bases from J, with 11 bases between. CDR1 is MNHNS, CDR2 SASEGT, per germline. CDR3 DNA: TGTGCCAGCAGTGAAGTCGGGGGAGCGAATTCACCCCTCCACTTT. Translating gives CASSEVGGANSPLHF.

This chain joins TRBV25-1 and TRBJ2-7; D is undetermined. CDR3 length equals 15 residues. V lost 1 base, J lost 3 bases, and 13 bases lay in between. Germline V gene data show CDR1 as MGHDK and CDR2 as SYGVNS. CDR3 sequence reads: CASSELGQVFYEQYF. DNA of the CDR3: TGTGCCAGCAGTGAATTAGGTCAGGTCTTCTACGAGCAGTACTTC.

The gene calls are TRBV29-1 and TRBJ2-2, with D perhaps matching TRBD1 (5 bases). The CDR3 has 13 amino acids. CDR1 is SQVTM and CDR2 is ANQGSEA in the germline V gene. The ends were cut back, 2 bases at V and 4 bases at J, with 8 bases in the middle. The DNA of the CDR3 is TGCAGCGTTGAACAGGGAATCACCGGGGAGCTGTTTTTT. This gives the protein CSVEQGITGELFF.

As regards this clone: The same CDR3 also results from other DNA sequences found in this sample. DNA for the CDR3: TGTGCCAGCGGGCAGAACTATGGCTACACCTTC. It specifies CASGQNYGYTF. V and J are TRBV6-5 and TRBJ1-2, with no clear D. The CDR3 loop spans 11 amino acids. V gave up 8 bases and J gave up 2 bases, with 6 bases separating them. The V gene's germline CDR1 is MNHEY and CDR2 SVGAGI.

This clone came up once. The chain links TRBV18 to TRBJ2-7; D not certain. CDR1 and CDR2 (germline): KGHSH, LQKENI. The germline V and J ends were trimmed by 3 bases and 0 bases, with 12 bases remaining between them. CDR3 length: 15 residues. The CDR3 reads CASSPSEASSYEQYF. The CDR3 coding sequence is TGTGCCAGCTCACCGAGCGAGGCGAGCTCCTACGAGCAGTACTTC. The full variable domain, with the rest looked up from reference TRBV18 and TRBJ2-7, is NAGVMQNPRHLVRRRGQEARLRCSPMKGHSHVYWYRQLPEEGLKFMVYLQKENIIDESGMPKERFSAEFPKEGPSILRIQQVVRGDSAAYFCASSPSEASSYEQYFGPGTRLTVT.

The chain uses TRBV7-9 and TRBJ1-2; 10 bases fit TRBD1. V trimming: 0 bases; J trimming: 5 bases; junction bases outside the gene matches: 0. The V gene's germline CDR1 is SEHNR and CDR2 FQNEAQ (reference sequence). The length of the CDR3 is 14 residues. This CDR3 reads CASSLAGQGYGYTF. Here the CDR3 DNA reads TGTGCCAGCAGCTTAGCGGGACAGGGGTATGGCTACACCTTC.

The rearrangement uses TRBV20-1 and TRBJ1-1; unclear D gene. Germline V lookup: CDR1 DFQATT, CDR2 SNEGSKA (reference sequence). The CDR3 loop spans 11 amino acids. Between the trimmed V and J ends, which lost 8 bases and 3 bases, there was a span of 10 bases. CDR3 coding DNA: TGCAGTCCTAAGAGGGACACTGAAGCTTTCTTT. As protein: CSPKRDTEAFF.

The V and J genes are TRBV30 and TRBJ1-2; D gene uncertain. V dropped 0 bases and J dropped 5 bases, with 7 bases sitting between them. The CDR3 totals 12 residues. Germline V gives CDR1 GTSNPN, CDR2 SVGIG (reference sequence). The DNA for the CDR3 is TGTGCCTGGAGTGTCGAGACATATGGCTACACCTTC. Its translation: CAWSVETYGYTF. The full variable domain, in which reference TRBV30 and TRBJ1-2 provide the parts outside the CDR3, is SQTIHQWPATLVQPVGSPLSLECTVEGTSNPNLYWYRQAAGRGLQLLFYSVGIGQISSEVPQNLSASRPQDRQFILSSKKLLLSDSGFYLCAWSVETYGYTFGSGTRLTVV.

The sample holds a few counts of this clone. J is TRBJ1-1 and V is TRBV10-1; possible D gene TRBD1, 5 bases. Germline V CDR1 and CDR2: WNHNN, SYGVQD (reference sequence). The V and J ends lost 0 bases and 4 bases respectively, with 9 bases between them. The CDR3 runs to 14 residues. CDR3 loop: CASSESRGITEAFF. Written as DNA, the CDR3 is TGCGCCAGCAGTGAGTCAAGGGGAATCACTGAAGCTTTCTTT.

The chain recombines TRBV11-2 with TRBJ2-1, with D possibly TRBD2 on 5 matching bases. CDR3 length: 17 residues. CDR1 SGHAT and CDR2 FQNNGV come from the germline V gene. The V gene lost 2 bases and the J gene lost 8 bases, with 22 bases spanning the gap. The CDR3: CASSLMTLAIFAHEQFF. The CDR3 DNA is TGTGCCAGCAGCTTAATGACCCTAGCAATTTTTGCCCATGAGCAGTTCTTC. Together with reference TRBV11-2 and TRBJ2-1, the CDR3 gives the full variable domain: EAGVAQSPRYKIIEKRQSVAFWCNPISGHATLYWYQQILGQGPKLLIQFQNNGVVDDSQLPKDRFSAERLKGVDSTLKIQPAKLEDSAVYLCASSLMTLAIFAHEQFFGPGTRLTVL.

The chain recombines TRBV6-1 with TRBJ2-2, with a tentative D call TRBD1 (7 bases). The V end lost 0 bases, the J end lost 3 bases, and 14 bases lay between the germline ends. The length of the CDR3 is 17 residues. In germline, CDR1 is MNHNS, CDR2 SASEGT. The CDR3 reads CASSEAWRGQDTGELFF. CDR3 bases: TGTGCCAGCAGTGAAGCGTGGAGGGGGCAGGACACCGGGGAGCTGTTTTTT.

V is TRBV5-4 and J is TRBJ1-4; D may be TRBD1 (5 bases). This CDR3 is 14 amino acids long. CDR1 and CDR2 (germline): SGHNT, YYREEE (reference sequence). V was clipped by 2 bases and J by 8 bases, with 13 bases between them. For the CDR3, the DNA is TGTGCCAGCAGCTTATGGGGGGACGGCGAAAAACTGTTTTTT. Encoded protein: CASSLWGDGEKLFF.

V and J are TRBV6-5 and TRBJ2-3; TRBD2 matches at 11 bases. V dropped 7 bases and J dropped 4; count of bases not matched to a gene: 4. The V gene's germline CDR1 is MNHEY and CDR2 SVGAGI. This CDR3 spans 14 amino acids. CDR3 bases: TGTGCCAGCACCACACTAGCGGGGGCAGATACGCAGTATTTT. This translates into CASTTLAGADTQYF.

V gene TRBV18 combines with J gene TRBJ2-1; 10 bases line up with TRBD2. Germline CDR1 reads KGHSH; CDR2 reads LQKENI. The CDR3 extends over 14 amino acids. V lost 3 bases to trimming and J lost 10 bases; unmatched junction nucleotides: 6. DNA for the CDR3: TGTGCCAGCTCACCGTCTAGCGGGAGACGGGAGCAGTTCTTC. Protein: CASSPSSGRREQFF.

The CDR3 protein is CASSFPGQGARGYTF. The CDR3 DNA is TGTGCCAGCAGTTTCCCGGGACAGGGGGCGCGGGGCTACACCTTC. The chain couples TRBV6-2 or TRBV6-3 to TRBJ1-2; TRBD1 matches 12 bases. V was pared by 4 bases and J by 8 bases, with 8 bases of the junction left unmatched. CDR3 length: 15 residues. Germline V gene lookup returns CDR1 MNHEY and CDR2 SVGEGT.

This clone was seen a handful of times. The gene calls are TRBV28 and TRBJ1-1, with a possible D match to TRBD1 (5 bases). Looked up from germline, CDR1 is MDHEN and CDR2 is SYDVKM. V was pared by 5 bases and J by 1 base, with 14 bases between. This CDR3 comprises 15 residues. This chain's CDR3 is CASSTPGEGNTEAFF. In DNA, the CDR3 is TGTGCCAGCAGTACCCCGGGGGAGGGGAACACTGAAGCTTTCTTT.

The chain is built from TRBV5-6 and TRBJ2-3, with a possible D match to TRBD2 (5 bases). Germline CDR1 reads SGHDT; CDR2 reads YYEEEE. The CDR3 runs to 16 residues. Trimming removed 0 bases from V and 3 bases from J, with 14 bases in between. CDR3 in DNA: TGTGCCAGCAGCTTGGTGGGCAGTGGAGGAACAGATACGCAGTATTTT. Encoded protein: CASSLVGSGGTDTQYF.

The chain joins TRBV11-2 to TRBJ2-1; weak D call: TRBD2 (6 bases). The CDR3 consists of 12 residues. The V gene lost 5 bases and the J gene lost 7 bases, with 9 bases spanning the gap. CDR1 is SGHAT and CDR2 is FQNNGV in the germline V gene. CDR3 coding DNA: TGTGCCAGCAGCGAAGGGAGGAATGAGCAGTTCTTC. This codes for CASSEGRNEQFF.

In this sample, this clone turned up once. The rearrangement uses TRBV3-1 (or the pseudogene TRBV3-2) and TRBJ1-5, with 8 bases that match TRBD1. This CDR3 region has 16 residues. Germline CDR1 and CDR2: LGHDT and YNNKEL (reference sequence). V lost 0 bases to trimming and J lost 6 bases; unmatched junction nucleotides: 7. As DNA, the CDR3 is TGTGCCAGCAGCCAAGATGTATCAGGGGGCGGTCAGCCCCAGCATTTT. This gives the protein CASSQDVSGGGQPQHF.

The rearrangement joins TRBV19 to TRBJ2-7, with 7 nucleotides matching TRBD1. From germline, CDR1 is LNHDA and CDR2 SQIVND (reference sequence). This CDR3 has 11 residues. V shed 4 bases and J 6 bases; nucleotides not matched to a gene: 0. CDR3 in amino acids: CASSNRGEQYF. CDR3 sequence (DNA): TGTGCCAGTAGTAACAGGGGCGAGCAGTACTTC. The complete variable domain, with remaining parts taken from reference TRBV19 and TRBJ2-7, reads DGGITQSPKYLFRKEGQNVTLSCEQNLNHDAMYWYRQDPGQGLRLIYYSQIVNDFQKGDIAEGYSVSREKKESFPLTVTSAQKNPTAFYLCASSNRGEQYFGPGTRLTVT.